The 32 T cell receptor beta chains presented below share a single source sample, sequenced in a study of T-cell memory formation after mild COVID-19. One entry per CDR3 protein results from TCRdb running MiXCR on the 5' RACE reads. Of some 210,000 distinct CDR3 sequences detected, more than 25% appear once; the ten largest clones hold roughly 11%. The sequenced material came from PBMCs or a T cell subset sorted from them (not recorded which). The source is an adult woman who had mild COVID-19 (a few samples of this study predate the infection). Cell type and time point are not known.

The V and J genes are TRBV29-1 and TRBJ2-1; 9 bases fit TRBD1. CDR1 SQVTM and CDR2 ANQGSEA come from the germline V gene. V shed 7 bases and J 2 bases; nucleotides not matched to a gene: 6. This CDR3 has 14 amino acids. The CDR3 region has the DNA TGCAGCGGGGGGACAGGGAGTACCTACAATGAGCAGTTCTTC. It encodes CSGGTGSTYNEQFF.

CDR3 amino acids: CAWTPDPGTEAFF. CDR3 bases: TGTGCCTGGACCCCAGATCCGGGTACTGAAGCTTTCTTT. V is TRBV30 and J is TRBJ1-1; D remains ambiguous. The germline gives CDR1 GTSNPN, CDR2 SVGIG (reference sequence). This CDR3 contains 13 residues. The V end was cut by 4 bases, the J end by 5 bases, with 14 bases between.

The rearrangement links TRBV25-1 to TRBJ2-1; the D is unclear. V lost 5 bases and J 3 bases, leaving 8 bases between the germline ends. The V gene's germline CDR1 is MGHDK and CDR2 SYGVNS. This CDR3 has 13 amino acids. The CDR3 sequence: CASSWTSYNEQFF. DNA for the CDR3: TGTGCCAGCAGTTGGACCAGCTACAATGAGCAGTTCTTC.

The V call is TRBV12-3 or TRBV12-4, the J call TRBJ1-1; D is unclear. Trimming removed 6 bases at V and 1 base at J, with 9 bases between. This CDR3 has 13 amino acids. CDR3 residues: CASSVAQNTEAFF. The CDR3 coding sequence is TGTGCCAGCAGCGTCGCCCAGAACACTGAAGCTTTCTTT.

This clonotype appeared a few times. The chain joins TRBV7-3 to TRBJ1-2; D call uncertain. The CDR3 is made up of 13 amino acids. Germline V gene lookup returns CDR1 SGHTA and CDR2 FQGTGA. The V and J ends lost 5 bases and 5 bases respectively, with 12 bases between them. The CDR3 sequence is CASSLTPNYGYTF. CDR3 DNA sequence: TGTGCCAGCAGCCTGACCCCAAATTATGGCTACACCTTC.

The chain couples TRBV4-1 to TRBJ1-3, with D maybe TRBD1 (6 bases). The CDR3 sequence is 16 residues long. The germline V gene has CDR1 MGHRA and CDR2 YSYEKL. V lost 0 bases and J 3 bases, leaving 12 bases between the germline ends. The CDR3 region is CASSQDGQGHGNTIYF. In nucleotides, the CDR3 is TGCGCCAGCAGCCAAGATGGGCAGGGGCATGGAAACACCATATATTTT.

V is TRBV7-9 and J is TRBJ1-1; 7 positions agree with TRBD1. CDR1 is SEHNR and CDR2 is FQNEAQ in the germline V gene (reference sequence). Trimming cost V 2 bases and J 7 bases; bases outside gene matches: 4. The CDR3 consists of 13 residues. This chain's CDR3 is CASSLRQGDEAFF. Written as DNA, the CDR3 is TGTGCCAGCAGCTTACGACAGGGTGATGAAGCTTTCTTT. Combining the CDR3 with reference TRBV7-9 and TRBJ1-1 gives the whole variable domain DTGVSQNPRHKITKRGQNVTFRCDPISEHNRLYWYRQTLGQGPEFLTYFQNEAQLEKSRLLSDRFSAERPKGSFSTLEIQRTEQGDSAMYLCASSLRQGDEAFFGQGTRLTVV.

This clonotype was found a few times. J is TRBJ1-4 and V is TRBV7-9; 7 bases line up with TRBD1. The trim removed 5 bases at V and 5 bases at J, leaving 8 bases unmatched. This CDR3 has 15 residues. Germline V gene lookup returns CDR1 SEHNR and CDR2 FQNEAQ (reference sequence). Here the CDR3 DNA reads TGTGCCAGCAGCCTCACCCCCAGGGGGAATGAAAAACTGTTTTTT. Protein product: CASSLTPRGNEKLFF.

The V and J genes are TRBV19 and TRBJ2-1; D gene unclear. The germline V gene has CDR1 LNHDA and CDR2 SQIVND (reference sequence). Trimming pared 6 bases from V and 7 bases from J, leaving 10 bases between. CDR3 length: 12 residues. DNA of the CDR3: TGTGCCAGTAGGACGACCTGGAATGAGCAGTTCTTC. Its translation: CASRTTWNEQFF.

This clonotype was detected only a few times. V usage is TRBV5-4 and J usage is TRBJ1-6, with D tentatively TRBD1 (6 bases). This CDR3 has 15 residues. Trimming removed 0 bases at V and 7 bases at J, with 11 bases between. The V gene's germline CDR1 is SGHNT and CDR2 YYREEE (reference sequence). CDR3 sequence: CASSLEGQGNSPLHF. CDR3 nucleotide sequence: TGTGCCAGCAGCTTGGAGGGACAAGGAAATTCACCCCTCCACTTT. Variable domain in full (rest from reference TRBV5-4 and TRBJ1-6): ETGVTQSPTHLIKTRGQQVTLRCSSQSGHNTVSWYQQALGQGPQFIFQYYREEENGRGNFPPRFSGLQFPNYSSELNVNALELDDSALYLCASSLEGQGNSPLHFGNGTRLTVT.

The chain carries TRBV5-1 and TRBJ1-2, with D unclear. The CDR3 sequence is 14 residues long. Germline loops: CDR1 SGHRS, CDR2 YFSETQ. The V and J ends lost 0 bases and 8 bases respectively, with 14 bases between them. In DNA, the CDR3 is TGCGCCAGCAGCTTGGTTCTAGGGCCGGAAGGCTACACCTTC. Translation gives CASSLVLGPEGYTF.

The chain recombines TRBV30 with TRBJ2-1; D remains ambiguous. The CDR3 totals 13 residues. Trimming removed 5 bases at V and 0 bases at J, with 8 bases between. CDR1 and CDR2 (germline): GTSNPN, SVGIG (reference sequence). The CDR3 here is CAWGISSYNEQFF. CDR3 bases: TGTGCCTGGGGGATTAGCTCCTACAATGAGCAGTTCTTC.

This clonotype has more than one count but fewer than ten. This rearrangement joins TRBV5-1 to TRBJ2-7; D perhaps matches TRBD2 (7 bases). CDR1 SGHRS and CDR2 YFSETQ come from the germline V gene. Trimming pared 3 bases from V and 0 bases from J, leaving 10 bases between. CDR3 length equals 14 residues. This chain's CDR3 is CASSWEGVSYEQYF. In nucleotides, the CDR3 is TGCGCCAGCAGCTGGGAGGGGGTCTCCTACGAGCAGTACTTC. The full variable domain, in which reference TRBV5-1 and TRBJ2-7 provide the parts outside the CDR3, is KAGVTQTPRYLIKTRGQQVTLSCSPISGHRSVSWYQQTPGQGLQFLFEYFSETQRNKGNFPGRFSGRQFSNSRSEMNVSTLELGDSALYLCASSWEGVSYEQYFGPGTRLTVT.

V usage is TRBV6-2 or TRBV6-3 and J usage is TRBJ1-1; D remains unclear. The CDR3 has 17 amino acids. The ends were cut back, 2 bases at V and 5 bases at J, with 21 bases in the middle. Germline-derived CDR1 and CDR2 are MNHEY and SVGEGT. CDR3: CASSYPLLANVGTEAFF. The CDR3 bases are TGTGCCAGCAGTTACCCTCTCCTGGCCAACGTGGGGACTGAAGCTTTCTTT.

This clonotype was detected once. In DNA, the CDR3 is TGTGCCAGCATAAGAAACACTGAAGCTTTCTTT. Its protein product is CASIRNTEAFF. The chain recombines TRBV2 with TRBJ1-1; D unclear. V lost 7 bases, J lost 2 bases, and 5 bases lay in between. Germline V gene lookup returns CDR1 SNHLY and CDR2 FYNNEI. The CDR3 consists of 11 residues.

This rearrangement joins TRBV5-1 to TRBJ2-5; D call uncertain. CDR3 size: 14 residues. The germline gives CDR1 SGHRS, CDR2 YFSETQ. V was trimmed by 0 bases and J by 2 bases, leaving 8 bases between them. The CDR3 protein is CASSLGVSQETQYF. CDR3 coding DNA: TGCGCCAGCAGCTTGGGTGTCAGTCAAGAGACCCAGTACTTC.

This clonotype was observed a few times. This chain links TRBV7-9 with TRBJ1-1, with 7 bases matching TRBD1. With V trimmed by 5 bases and J by 1 base, 13 bases remained unmatched. Germline V CDR1 and CDR2: SEHNR, FQNEAQ (reference sequence). CDR3 size: 17 residues. CDR3 in amino acids: CASSMKGQLRSNTEAFF. In DNA, the CDR3 is TGTGCCAGCAGCATGAAGGGACAGCTAAGATCGAACACTGAAGCTTTCTTT.

This clonotype has only a few counts. The chain joins TRBV5-1 to TRBJ2-1; the match to TRBD1 covers 10 bases. Germline CDR1 SGHRS, CDR2 YFSETQ. The V gene end was trimmed by 4 bases and the J gene end by 4 bases; junction bases not matched to a gene: 8. The CDR3 runs to 16 residues. CDR3 protein: CASSRPGTGDYNEQFF. In nucleotides, the CDR3 is TGCGCCAGCAGCCGTCCCGGGACAGGGGATTACAATGAGCAGTTCTTC. The full variable domain, with the rest looked up from reference TRBV5-1 and TRBJ2-1, is KAGVTQTPRYLIKTRGQQVTLSCSPISGHRSVSWYQQTPGQGLQFLFEYFSETQRNKGNFPGRFSGRQFSNSRSEMNVSTLELGDSALYLCASSRPGTGDYNEQFFGPGTRLTVL.

The chain joins TRBV5-1 to TRBJ2-7; no definite D call. This CDR3 contains 14 residues. Germline assignment: CDR1 SGHRS and CDR2 YFSETQ. Trimming left V 3 bases short and J 3 bases short, with 13 bases between. The CDR3 reads CASSWGPTDYEQYF. As DNA, the CDR3 is TGCGCCAGCAGCTGGGGTCCCACAGACTACGAGCAGTACTTC.

This clonotype was recorded a few times. The chain links TRBV5-5 to TRBJ1-1, with TRBD1 matching 12 bases. The CDR3 is 13 amino acids. CDR1 is SGHKS, CDR2 YYEKEE, per germline (reference sequence). The J segment lost 8 bases and the V segment lost 3 bases, leaving 2 bases of the junction unmatched. CDR3 amino acids: CASSWGQGAEAFF. The CDR3 bases are TGTGCCAGCAGCTGGGGACAGGGGGCGGAAGCTTTCTTT.

The chain joins TRBV3-1 to TRBJ1-5, with TRBD1 as a possible D gene (5 bases). With 4 bases removed from V and 7 bases from J, the gap between germline ends came to 20 bases. The CDR3 is 16 residues long. Germline V CDR1 and CDR2: LGHDT, YNNKEL (reference sequence). Here the CDR3 DNA reads TGTGCCAGCAGCCCCGGGTGGACACCGCAGGGACAGCCCCAGCATTTT. Protein product: CASSPGWTPQGQPQHF.

The rearrangement joins TRBV29-1 to TRBJ1-4; 11 bases line up with TRBD1. Trimming at V came to 7 bases and at J to 8 bases, leaving 3 bases not matched to a gene. Germline values: CDR1 SQVTM, CDR2 ANQGSEA. The CDR3 has 12 amino acids. The CDR3 reads CSGRTGGEKLFF. CDR3 DNA sequence: TGCAGCGGACGGACAGGGGGCGAAAAACTGTTTTTT.

There are a few counts of this clonotype. The chain is built from TRBV12-3 or TRBV12-4 and TRBJ2-7; 9 bases agree with TRBD2. The CDR3 runs to 17 residues. J gave up 3 bases and V 8 bases, and 17 bases lay outside the gene matches. The CDR3 region is CASGVRGGGRGSYEQYF. The CDR3 nucleotides are TGTGCCAGCGGGGTCCGAGGAGGCGGGAGGGGAAGCTACGAGCAGTACTTC.

The V gene is TRBV19, the J gene TRBJ2-3; a weak D match, TRBD1 (6 bases). Germline-derived CDR1 and CDR2 are LNHDA and SQIVND (reference sequence). Trimming cost V 6 bases and J 3 bases, with 10 bases left between them. This CDR3 has 13 residues. This chain's CDR3 is CASRNTGTDTQYF. In DNA, the CDR3 is TGTGCCAGTAGAAATACAGGGACAGATACGCAGTATTTT. The entire variable domain, with the rest obtained from reference TRBV19 and TRBJ2-3, is as follows: DGGITQSPKYLFRKEGQNVTLSCEQNLNHDAMYWYRQDPGQGLRLIYYSQIVNDFQKGDIAEGYSVSREKKESFPLTVTSAQKNPTAFYLCASRNTGTDTQYFGPGTRLTVL.

This chain connects TRBV5-4 to TRBJ2-7, with D perhaps TRBD2 (6 bases). Trimming left V 0 bases short and J 0 bases short, with 10 bases between. Germline V lookup: CDR1 SGHNT, CDR2 YYREEE (reference sequence). The CDR3 totals 15 residues. DNA of the CDR3: TGTGCCAGCAGCTTGGGAGGGAGGTTCTCCTACGAGCAGTACTTC. Its protein product is CASSLGGRFSYEQYF.

There are a few counts of this clonotype. The gene calls are TRBV7-9 and TRBJ1-2; no clear D gene. This CDR3 is built from 12 residues. Germline values: CDR1 SEHNR, CDR2 FQNEAQ (reference sequence). With 5 bases removed from V and 7 bases from J, the gap between germline ends came to 11 bases. CDR3 protein: CASSPPYAGYTF. The CDR3 nucleotides read TGTGCCAGCAGCCCGCCCTATGCTGGCTACACCTTC.

V gene TRBV27 combines with J gene TRBJ2-2; D is ambiguous. The CDR3 covers 14 residues. Trimming stripped 4 bases from V and 6 bases from J, with 12 bases between. Germline CDR1 reads MNHEY; CDR2 reads SMNVEV (reference sequence). CDR3 coding DNA: TGTGCCAGCAGTTCTACTACCATCCCCGGGGAGCTGTTTTTT. Amino acid sequence: CASSSTTIPGELFF.

CDR3 nucleotides: TGCGCCAGCAGCTTGGCACAGAGATACAATGAGCAGTTCTTC. The encoded protein is CASSLAQRYNEQFF. This chain connects TRBV5-1 to TRBJ2-1; D not certain. The V and J ends lost 0 bases and 4 bases respectively, with 8 bases between them. Germline CDR1 and CDR2: SGHRS and YFSETQ. The CDR3 extends over 14 amino acids.

The chain links TRBV2 to TRBJ2-7, with D maybe TRBD2 (6 bases). Trimming cost V 11 bases and J 3 bases, with 11 bases left between them. The germline V gene has CDR1 SNHLY and CDR2 FYNNEI. CDR3 length: 11 residues. Here the CDR3 reads CASRGNYEQYF. The CDR3 coding sequence is TGTGCCTCCCGGGGGAACTACGAGCAGTACTTC.

The chain employs TRBV10-3 and TRBJ2-3, with D perhaps being TRBD1 or TRBD2 (5 bases each). Germline-derived CDR1 and CDR2 are ENHRY and SYGVKD. The V and J ends lost 4 bases and 2 bases respectively, with 10 bases between them. This CDR3 is built from 14 residues. The CDR3 reads CAISAWGFTDTQYF. The DNA for the CDR3 is TGTGCCATCAGTGCTTGGGGGTTCACAGATACGCAGTATTTT.

This clonotype occurred many times. The genes are TRBV7-9 and TRBJ2-3, with 14 bases matching TRBD2. Trimming cost V 5 bases and J 5 bases; bases outside gene matches: 9. The CDR3 totals 17 residues. Germline assignment: CDR1 SEHNR and CDR2 FQNEAQ (reference sequence). The CDR3 loop reads CASSPPPGLAGGDTQYF. DNA of the CDR3: TGTGCCAGCAGCCCCCCGCCCGGACTAGCGGGAGGAGATACGCAGTATTTT.

This clonotype has more than one count but fewer than ten. V is TRBV15 and J is TRBJ2-7; no clear D. The germline CDR1 and CDR2 sequences are LNHNV and YYDKDF (reference sequence). CDR3 length: 15 amino acids. V lost 3 bases to trimming and J lost 3 bases, with 15 bases between them. CDR3 nucleotides: TGTGCCACCAGCAGTGTCCGCGGCGGCTACTACGAGCAGTACTTC. Its translation: CATSSVRGGYYEQYF.